A single sample gave rise to the 6 T cell receptor beta chains below, sequenced in a study of early T cells in non-severe SARS-CoV-2 infection. MiXCR was run by TCRdb on the 5' RACE reads, yielding one entry per CDR3 protein. Of 80,000 to 100,000 distinct CDR3 sequences detected, 13% to 15% appear once; the ten largest clones hold roughly 6%. The sequenced sample was whole blood. The origin of the receptors is an adult who was a healthcare worker with PCR-confirmed SARS-CoV-2 infection or an uninfected control (not recorded which).

This clonotype occurred many times. This sequence joins TRBV7-6 and TRBJ1-3; no firm D call. Germline values: CDR1 SGHVS, CDR2 FNYEAQ. Trimming cost V 1 base and J 4 bases, with 8 bases left between them. This CDR3 contains 14 residues. The CDR3 reads CASSLGQRGNTIYF. DNA of the CDR3: TGTGCCAGCAGCTTAGGCCAGAGAGGAAACACCATATATTTT.

This clonotype came up a few times. One end of the junction varies from germline; a read error may be responsible. This sequence joins TRBV11-2 and TRBJ1-2, with D tentatively TRBD1 (6 bases). The germline gives CDR1 SGHAT, CDR2 FQNNGV. The CDR3 has 13 amino acids. The CDR3 protein is CTSSPQGYYGYTF. DNA for the CDR3: TGTACCAGCAGCCCACAGGGTTACTATGGCTACACCTTC. Full variable domain (remainder filled in from reference TRBV11-2 and TRBJ1-2): EAGVAQSPRYKIIEKRQSVAFWCNPISGHATLYWYQQILGQGPKLLIQFQNNGVVDDSQLPKDRFSAERLKGVDSTLKIQPAKLEDSAVYLCTSSPQGYYGYTFGSGTRLTVV.

The gene calls are TRBV27 and TRBJ2-7; D remains unclear. This CDR3 is built from 14 residues. Trimming removed 4 bases at V and 2 bases at J, with 12 bases between. In germline, CDR1 is MNHEY, CDR2 SMNVEV (reference sequence). CDR3 sequence (DNA): TGTGCCAGCAGTTCGAGCACCTCAGCCTACGAGCAGTACTTC. As protein: CASSSSTSAYEQYF.

This clonotype was observed many times. The V call is TRBV19, the J call TRBJ2-7, with D possibly matching TRBD2 (5 bases). Germline values: CDR1 LNHDA, CDR2 SQIVND (reference sequence). The CDR3 is made up of 15 amino acids. V was pared by 5 bases and J by 3 bases, with 17 bases between. CDR3 in DNA: TGTGCCAGTAGTCTTCGGGGTCGAGAGGGCTACGAGCAGTACTTC. Protein sequence: CASSLRGREGYEQYF.

The chain recombines TRBV15 with TRBJ2-7; 7 nucleotides agree with TRBD1. CDR1 is LNHNV, CDR2 YYDKDF, per germline (reference sequence). The length of the CDR3 is 14 residues. The V gene end was trimmed by 4 bases and the J gene end by 3 bases; junction bases not matched to a gene: 6. This chain's CDR3 is CATSNRDSFYEQYF. Here the CDR3 DNA reads TGTGCCACCAGCAACCGGGACAGCTTCTACGAGCAGTACTTC.

This clonotype was detected only a few times. This chain connects TRBV3-1 to TRBJ2-3; D not resolved. V lost 4 bases and J 1 base, leaving 18 bases between the germline ends. Germline lookup yields CDR1 LGHDT and CDR2 YNNKEL (reference sequence). CDR3 length equals 17 residues. The CDR3: CASSRMDVVMGTDTQYF. In nucleotides, the CDR3 is TGTGCCAGCAGCCGCATGGACGTCGTAATGGGCACAGATACGCAGTATTTT.